This T cell receptor (beta chain) appears in the sequencing data of a study of cytomegalovirus exposure and HLA in healthy donors. Concerning this clone itself: Antigen specificity is unknown.

Study-wide results and limits: The authors enumerated under 200 TCR beta chains as linked to cytomegalovirus. Reported results showed that the classifier diagnosed cytomegalovirus status with high specificity and sensitivity.

PCR used 60 Vbeta primers and 13 Jbeta primers. Using immunoSEQ multiplex PCR, the repertoire was profiled, and TCRdb retains in-frame clones only, with some absent. This table has 65,000 to 95,000 clones, around 79% appearing once. Material: PBMCs. This TCR derives from a young man in good health and CMV-seronegative.

This CDR3 is CSVETEYRINTEAFF. The CDR3 DNA reads as TGCAGCGTTGAAACTGAGTACAGAATAAACACTGAAGCTTTCTTT. The J gene is TRBJ1-1, the V gene TRBV29-1, with D unresolved. The CDR3 contains 15 residues. Trimming cost V 2 bases and J 2 bases, with 15 bases left between them. CDR1 and CDR2 (germline): SQVTM, ANQGSEA.